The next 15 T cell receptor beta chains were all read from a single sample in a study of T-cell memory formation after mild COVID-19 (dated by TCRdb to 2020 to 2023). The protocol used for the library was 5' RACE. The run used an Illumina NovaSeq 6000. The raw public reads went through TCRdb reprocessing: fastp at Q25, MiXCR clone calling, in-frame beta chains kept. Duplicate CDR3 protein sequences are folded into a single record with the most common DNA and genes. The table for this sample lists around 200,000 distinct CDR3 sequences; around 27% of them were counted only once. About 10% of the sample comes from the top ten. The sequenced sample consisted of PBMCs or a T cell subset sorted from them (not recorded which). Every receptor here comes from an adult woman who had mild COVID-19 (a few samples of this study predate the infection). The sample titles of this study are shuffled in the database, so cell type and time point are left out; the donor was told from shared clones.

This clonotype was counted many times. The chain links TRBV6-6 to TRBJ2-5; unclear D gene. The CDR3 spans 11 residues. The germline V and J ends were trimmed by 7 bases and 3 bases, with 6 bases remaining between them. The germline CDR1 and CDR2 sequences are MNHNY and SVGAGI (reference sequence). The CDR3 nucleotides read TGTGCCAGCACTTCAAAAGAGACCCAGTACTTC. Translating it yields CASTSKETQYF.

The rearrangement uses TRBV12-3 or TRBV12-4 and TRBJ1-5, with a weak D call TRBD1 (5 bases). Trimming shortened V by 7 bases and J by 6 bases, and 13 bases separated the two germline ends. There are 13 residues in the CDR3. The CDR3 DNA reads TGTGCCAGCACCTGGGGGAGGGGTCAGCCCCAGCATTTT. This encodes CASTWGRGQPQHF.

CDR3 nucleotide sequence: TGTGCCAGCTCACCACTTGGTGGCTCCTACAATGAGCAGTTCTTC. Amino acid sequence: CASSPLGGSYNEQFF. The chain couples TRBV18 to TRBJ2-1, with D uncertain. Germline CDR1 KGHSH, CDR2 LQKENI. The CDR3 is made up of 15 amino acids. V was trimmed by 1 base and J by 0 bases, leaving 7 bases between them.

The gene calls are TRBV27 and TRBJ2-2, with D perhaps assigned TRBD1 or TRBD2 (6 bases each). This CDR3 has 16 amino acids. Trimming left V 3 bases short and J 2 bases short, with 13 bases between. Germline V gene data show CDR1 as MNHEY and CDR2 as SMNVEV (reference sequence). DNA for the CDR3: TGTGCCAGCAGTTTGGGCGGGACACTTAACACCGGGGAGCTGTTTTTT. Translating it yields CASSLGGTLNTGELFF.

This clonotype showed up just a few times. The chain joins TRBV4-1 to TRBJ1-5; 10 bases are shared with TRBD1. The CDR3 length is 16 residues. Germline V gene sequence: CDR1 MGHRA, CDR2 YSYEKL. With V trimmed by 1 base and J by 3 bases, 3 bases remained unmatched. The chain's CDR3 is CASSQVTGGFNQPQHF. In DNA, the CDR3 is TGCGCCAGCAGCCAAGTGACAGGGGGCTTCAATCAGCCCCAGCATTTT.

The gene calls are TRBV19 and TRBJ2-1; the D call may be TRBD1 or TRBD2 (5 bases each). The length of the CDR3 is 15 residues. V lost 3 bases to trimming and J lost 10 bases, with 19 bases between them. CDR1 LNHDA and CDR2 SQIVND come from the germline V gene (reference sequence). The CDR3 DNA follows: TGTGCCAGTAGTATTGTTATGAGGGCGGCAGGGGAGCAGTTCTTC. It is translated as CASSIVMRAAGEQFF.

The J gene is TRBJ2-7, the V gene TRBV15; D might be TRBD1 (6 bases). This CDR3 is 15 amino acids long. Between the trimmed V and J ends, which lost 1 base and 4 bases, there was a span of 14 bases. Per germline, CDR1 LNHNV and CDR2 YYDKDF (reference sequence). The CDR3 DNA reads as TGTGCCACCAGCAGAGCTACAGGGATAAGGTACGAGCAGTACTTC. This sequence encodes CATSRATGIRYEQYF.

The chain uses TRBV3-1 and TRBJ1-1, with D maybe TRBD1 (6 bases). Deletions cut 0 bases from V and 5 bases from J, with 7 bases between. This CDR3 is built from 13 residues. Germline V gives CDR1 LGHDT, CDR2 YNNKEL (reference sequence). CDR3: CASSQDRGTEAFF. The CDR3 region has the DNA TGTGCCAGCAGCCAAGACAGGGGAACTGAAGCTTTCTTT.

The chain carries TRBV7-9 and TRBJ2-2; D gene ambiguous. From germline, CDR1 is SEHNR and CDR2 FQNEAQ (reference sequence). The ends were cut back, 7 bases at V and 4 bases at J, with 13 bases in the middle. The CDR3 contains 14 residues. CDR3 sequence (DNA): TGTGCCAGCATTGAATTAGCTGTCACCGGGGAGCTGTTTTTT. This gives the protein CASIELAVTGELFF.

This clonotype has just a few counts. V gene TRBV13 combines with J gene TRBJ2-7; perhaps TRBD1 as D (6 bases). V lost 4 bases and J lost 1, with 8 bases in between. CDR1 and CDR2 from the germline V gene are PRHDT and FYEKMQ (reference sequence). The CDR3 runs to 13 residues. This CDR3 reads CASSSGQSYEQYF. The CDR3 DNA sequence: TGTGCCAGCAGCTCTGGACAGTCCTACGAGCAGTACTTC.

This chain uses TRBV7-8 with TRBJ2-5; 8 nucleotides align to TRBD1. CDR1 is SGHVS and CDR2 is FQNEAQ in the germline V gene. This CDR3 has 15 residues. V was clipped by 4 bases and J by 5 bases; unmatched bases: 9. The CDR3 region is CASSSDRVFLETQYF. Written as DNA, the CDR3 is TGTGCCAGCAGCTCGGACAGGGTCTTCCTGGAGACCCAGTACTTC.

CDR3 sequence reads: CASSPPGLAIPGTDTQYF. In nucleotides, the CDR3 is TGTGCCAGCAGTCCCCCGGGACTAGCGATCCCCGGTACAGATACGCAGTATTTT. V gene TRBV27 combines with J gene TRBJ2-3, with 10 bases fitting TRBD2. Germline V gene lookup returns CDR1 MNHEY and CDR2 SMNVEV (reference sequence). The CDR3 spans 18 residues. The junction had 14 bases not matched to a gene; V was cut back by 5 bases and J by 3 bases.

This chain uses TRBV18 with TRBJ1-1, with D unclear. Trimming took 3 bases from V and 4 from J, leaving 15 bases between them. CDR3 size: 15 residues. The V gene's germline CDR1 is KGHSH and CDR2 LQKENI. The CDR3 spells CASSPPGGYLTEAFF. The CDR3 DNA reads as TGTGCCAGCTCACCCCCGGGAGGCTACCTCACTGAAGCTTTCTTT.

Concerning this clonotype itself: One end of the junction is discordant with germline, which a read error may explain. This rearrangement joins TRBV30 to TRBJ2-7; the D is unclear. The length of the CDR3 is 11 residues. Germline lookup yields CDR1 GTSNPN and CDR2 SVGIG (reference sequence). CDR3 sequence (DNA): TGTGCCTGGAGGGTCTCCCACGAGCAGTACTTC. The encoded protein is CAWRVSHEQYF.

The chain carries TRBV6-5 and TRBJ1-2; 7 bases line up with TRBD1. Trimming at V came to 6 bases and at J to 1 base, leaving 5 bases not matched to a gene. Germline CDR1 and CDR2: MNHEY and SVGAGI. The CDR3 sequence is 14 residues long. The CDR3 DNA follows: TGTGCCAGCAGAAGACAGGGACTTAACTATGGCTACACCTTC. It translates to CASRRQGLNYGYTF.